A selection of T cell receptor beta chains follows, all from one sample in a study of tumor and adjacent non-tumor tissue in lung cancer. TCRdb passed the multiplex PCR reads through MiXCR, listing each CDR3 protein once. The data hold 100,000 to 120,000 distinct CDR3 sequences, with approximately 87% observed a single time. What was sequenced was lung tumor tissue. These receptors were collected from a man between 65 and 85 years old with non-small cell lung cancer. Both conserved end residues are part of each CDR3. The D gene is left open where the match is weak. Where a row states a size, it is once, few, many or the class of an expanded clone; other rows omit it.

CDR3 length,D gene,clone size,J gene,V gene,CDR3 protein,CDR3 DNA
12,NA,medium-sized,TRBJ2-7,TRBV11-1,CASSSRGYEQYF,TGTGCCAGCAGCTCGCGGGGCTACGAGCAGTACTTC
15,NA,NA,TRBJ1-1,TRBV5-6,CDSSVTGLSNTEAFF,TGTGACAGCAGCGTGACAGGTTTGTCGAACACTGAAGCTTTCTTT
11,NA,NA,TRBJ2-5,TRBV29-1,CSVEENEALYF,TGCAGCGTTGAGGAAAATGAGGCCCTGTACTTC
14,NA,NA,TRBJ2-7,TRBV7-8,CASCLGAGPYEQYF,TGTGCCAGCTGCTTAGGAGCGGGCCCGTACGAGCAGTACTTC
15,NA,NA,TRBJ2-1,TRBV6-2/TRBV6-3,CASSYRGRTPNEQFF,TGTGCCAGCAGTTATAGAGGGAGGACCCCAAATGAGCAGTTCTTC
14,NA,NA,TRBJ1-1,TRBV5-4,CASSFSRGSTGAFF,TGTGCCAGCAGCTTCAGCAGGGGATCGACTGGAGCTTTCTTT
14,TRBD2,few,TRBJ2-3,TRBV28,CAISQSGRVDTQYF,TGTGCCATCAGTCAGAGCGGGAGGGTAGATACGCAGTATTTT
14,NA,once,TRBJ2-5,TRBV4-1,CVSSQQLGQVTQYF,TGCGTCAGCAGCCAACAATTGGGGCAAGTGACCCAGTACTTC
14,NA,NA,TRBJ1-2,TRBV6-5,CVSSYDQWKSGYTF,TGTGTCAGCAGTTATGACCAGTGGAAGAGTGGCTACACCTTC
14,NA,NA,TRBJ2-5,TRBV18,CASSPPVNQETQYF,TGTGCCAGCTCACCACCGGTCAACCAAGAGACCCAGTACTTC
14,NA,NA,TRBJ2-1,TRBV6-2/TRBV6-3,CASTYGQDYNEQFF,TGTGCCAGCACTTACGGTCAGGATTACAATGAGCAGTTCTTC
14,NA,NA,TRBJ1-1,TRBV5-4,CASSFERENTEAFF,TGTGCCAGCAGTTTCGAGAGGGAGAACACTGAAGCTTTCTTT
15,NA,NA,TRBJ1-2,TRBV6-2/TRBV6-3,CAGSQRTVLNYGYTF,TGTGCCGGCAGCCAAAGAACAGTTCTTAACTATGGCTACACCTTC
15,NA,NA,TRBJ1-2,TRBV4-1,CASSQDDQGRDGYTF,TGTGCCAGCAGTCAAGATGACCAGGGGCGGGATGGCTACACCTTC
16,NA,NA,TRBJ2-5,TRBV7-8,CASSTGQLRYQETQYF,TGTGCCAGCAGCACAGGACAGTTAAGGTACCAAGAGACCCAGTACTTC
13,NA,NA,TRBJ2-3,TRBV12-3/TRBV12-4,CASSTRPTDTQYF,TGTGCCAGCAGTACGAGACCCACAGATACGCAGTATTTT
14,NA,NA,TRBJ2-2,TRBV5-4,CASSLERDSGELFF,TGTGCCAGCAGCTTGGAAAGGGACTCCGGTGAGCTGTTTTTT
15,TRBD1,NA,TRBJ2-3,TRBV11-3,CASRPRQGATDKQYF,TGTGCCAGTAGGCCAAGACAGGGAGCCACAGATAAGCAGTATTTT
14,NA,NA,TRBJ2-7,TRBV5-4,CASSLTGQAYEQYF,TGTGCCAGCAGCTTGACCGGACAAGCCTACGAGCAGTATTTC
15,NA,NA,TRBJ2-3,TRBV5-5,CTGSGTEGQADTQYF,TGTACCGGCAGCGGAACGGAGGGCCAGGCAGATACGCAGTATTTT
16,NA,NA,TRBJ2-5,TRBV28,CTSSRTGSPEHETQYF,TGTACCAGCAGCAGAACCGGGTCCCCCGAGCATGAGACCCAGTATTTC
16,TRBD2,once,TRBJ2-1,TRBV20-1,CSARDAQGLAGGVQFF,TGCAGTGCTAGAGATGCACAAGGATTAGCGGGAGGAGTCCAGTTCTTC
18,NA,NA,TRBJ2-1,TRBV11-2,CASSLHLRDLASYNEQFF,TGTGCCAGCAGCTTACATCTACGGGACTTGGCCTCATACAATGAGCAGTTCTTC
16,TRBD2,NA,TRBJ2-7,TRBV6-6,CASSYSTSRYSYEQYF,TGTGCCAGCAGTTACTCGACTAGCAGGTACTCCTACGAGCAATACTTC
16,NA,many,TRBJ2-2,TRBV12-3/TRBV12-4,CASSFPGTTNTGELFF,TGTGCCAGCAGTTTCCCAGGGACGACGAACACCGGGGAGCTGTTTTTT
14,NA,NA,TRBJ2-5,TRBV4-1,CDSSQQWGHESQYF,TGCGACAGCAGTCAACAGTGGGGGCATGAGTCCCAGTACTTC
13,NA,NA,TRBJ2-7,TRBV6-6,CVSGYSRGYQQYF,TGTGTCAGCGGTTACTCACGGGGCTACCAGCAGTACTTC
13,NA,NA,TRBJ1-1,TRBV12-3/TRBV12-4,CASSLARNTDALF,TGTGCCAGCAGTTTAGCCCGAAACACTGACGCTTTATTT
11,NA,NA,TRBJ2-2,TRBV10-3,CAMSESGRPTF,TGTGCCATGAGCGAGTCGGGACGTCCTACGTTT
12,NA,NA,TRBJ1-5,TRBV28,CASTGSSQPQQF,TGTGCCAGCACGGGCAGCAGTCAGCCCCAGCAATTT
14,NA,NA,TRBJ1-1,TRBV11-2,CTSSFGGARTGAFF,TGTACCAGCAGCTTCGGCGGGGCCCGGACTGGAGCTTTCTTT
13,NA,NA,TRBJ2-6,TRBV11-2,CASSAAGPSVLTF,TGTGCCAGCAGCGCGGCAGGGCCCAGCGTCCTGACTTTC
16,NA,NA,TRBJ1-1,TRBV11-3,CTSSLFSISVNTVAFF,TGTACCAGCAGCTTATTCAGCATCAGTGTGAACACTGTAGCTTTCTTT